The entry below describes one T cell receptor (beta chain). Its recognized antigen is unknown. It has no much larger one-base neighbor in the sample; base qualities were not kept. Counted from cysteine to phenylalanine, this CDR3 has 17 amino acids. Kept here is only the CDR3 DNA, which spans 51 bases and is read in frame from base 1. The germline V gene specifies LGHNA as CDR1 and YSLEER as CDR2. Ends trimmed: V by 0 bases, J by 6 bases; bases unmatched to a gene: 11. This record comes from a study of blood T cell repertoires in COVID-19 (TCRdb year 2020). With respect to the entire study: Samples from collaborators originated in the United States, Italy and Spain and spanned both the acute and convalescent phases of COVID-19. The prospective study material was composed of cDNA or gDNA derived from T cells, B-cell-depleted T cells, or PBMCs. The dataset comprised deeply sampled blood TCRbeta repertoires from subjects exposed to, actively infected with, or recovered from COVID-19. The repertoires were made available in a free public database intended to serve as a resource for research on the immune response to SARS-CoV-2. Samples were obtained from the ongoing ImmuneRACE study (first 160 participants) and from roughly 1,300 subjects provided by 6 global collaborators. Nearly every sample came with metadata listing a de-identified subject ID, COVID-19 status, age in years and sex. Where available, HLA class I and class II types were obtained from metadata supplied by the sample provider rather than from assay-based typing. Findings and caveats that apply to the study as a whole: The amount of clinical and demographic metadata varied by source and participant and was provided uncurated.

The immunoSEQ Assay, a bias-controlled multiplex PCR, was used to amplify TCRbeta CDR3 regions from genomic DNA. Under the source paper's analysis protocol: The number of nucleated cells in each sample was estimated from the amplification of reference gene primers within the assay. To quantify the absolute abundance of each unique TCRbeta CDR3 rearrangement, sequence reads were collapsed and filtered. For each sample, productive Simpson clonality was calculated as the square root of Simpson's diversity index across productive rearrangements. TCRdb re-hosts the immuneACCESS table, in-frame sequences only. Its copies lack some clones; in the studies checked, an unresolved V gene accounts for under half of them, and the cause for the rest is not known. The DNA was the basis for D and trimming; V, J and clone size are from that table. The sample has 25,000 to 35,000 clones on record, around 72% of them singletons. The top ten constitute under 25% of the sample.

Each collaborating institution followed its own protocols to collect whole blood in K2EDTA tubes. For TCRbeta analysis, collaborators shipped samples in one of three forms: frozen whole blood, isolated PBMCs, or DNA extracted from either of those sample types. This chain is built from TRBV4-3 and TRBJ1-5; 7 central bases correspond to TRBD1. The sequenced material came from peripheral blood. This receptor was taken from a boy aged 2-15 years with active or convalescent COVID-19. The nucleotides are TGCGCCAGCAGCCAAGACATGGCCGGTAGGGGGCCTCAGCCCCAGCATTTT. This codes for CASSQDMAGRGPQPQHF.